This T cell receptor (beta chain) was sequenced in a study of blood T cell repertoires in COVID-19. Turning to the study itself: Italy, Spain and the United States were the sources of the convalescent and acute COVID-19 samples.

Across fewer than 25 US areas, participants ranged in age from roughly 18 to 95 years. Study processing details: Amplification of reference gene primers provided the estimated nucleated cell counts. The method was immunoSEQ multiplex PCR; TCRdb's version includes in-frame clones alone and lacks a portion of them. The V and J calls and clone size come from that table; D and trimming were worked out from the DNA. Of around 250,000 clones listed, approximately 84% are singletons. Germline V CDR1 and CDR2: SGHDN, FVKESK. CDR3 size: 14 residues. V was pared by 2 bases and J by 7 bases, with 14 bases between.

J is TRBJ1-2 and V is TRBV14; D gene unclear. This receptor was obtained from a middle-aged man who had recovered from COVID-19. The sequencing sample was made of PBMCs or T cells enriched from blood (not recorded which). The CDR3 DNA reads TGTGCCAGCAGCCAATCTACTTCGACGGGTGGCTACACCTTC. This encodes CASSQSTSTGGYTF.